The 19 T cell receptor beta chains in this list originate from one sample, sequenced in a study of cytomegalovirus exposure and HLA in healthy donors. TCRdb's copy holds only in-frame clones and misses some; the assay was immunoSEQ multiplex PCR. The data hold more than 45,000 clones, with more than 85% observed a single time. The sequenced material came from PBMCs. These receptors were collected from a woman aged 30 to 39 in good health and CMV-seronegative.

The rearrangement links TRBV30 to TRBJ2-7, with D perhaps matching TRBD1 (6 bases). Trimming cost V 2 bases and J 5 bases, with 19 bases left between them. Germline V CDR1 and CDR2: GTSNPN, SVGIG (reference sequence). The CDR3 totals 15 residues. In DNA form, the CDR3 reads TGTGCCTGGAGTCTTGGACAGTCCCTCAACAACGAGCAGTACTTC. Translating gives CAWSLGQSLNNEQYF.

The rearrangement links TRBV25-1 to TRBJ2-2; no clear D. Germline V gene lookup returns CDR1 MGHDK and CDR2 SYGVNS. V lost 4 bases to trimming and J lost 1 base, with 16 bases between them. This CDR3 is built from 17 residues. CDR3 sequence: CASSVQRGTKNTGELFF. CDR3 nucleotides: TGTGCCAGCAGTGTTCAACGAGGTACAAAGAACACCGGGGAGCTGTTTTTT.

The chain employs TRBV18 and TRBJ1-4, with 11 bases fitting TRBD1. V dropped 4 bases and J dropped 7; count of bases not matched to a gene: 5. The CDR3 contains 15 residues. In germline, CDR1 is KGHSH, CDR2 LQKENI. The CDR3 coding sequence is TGTGCCAGCTCACGGACAGGGGGCGCTGGTGAAAAACTGTTTTTT. It encodes CASSRTGGAGEKLFF.

The rearrangement joins TRBV7-6 to TRBJ2-7, with 8 positions matching TRBD2. The J segment lost 6 bases and the V segment lost 5 bases, leaving 6 bases of the junction unmatched. In germline, CDR1 is SGHVS, CDR2 FNYEAQ. The CDR3 runs to 13 residues. The CDR3 here is CASSPGLGGEQYF. The CDR3 bases are TGTGCCAGCAGCCCGGGACTAGGGGGCGAGCAGTACTTC.

The rearrangement uses TRBV29-1 and TRBJ1-1, with D possibly matching TRBD1 (5 bases). V was trimmed by 3 bases and J by 5 bases, leaving 13 bases between them. Per the germline V gene, CDR1 is SQVTM and CDR2 is ANQGSEA. This CDR3 spans 13 amino acids. The CDR3 region has the DNA TGCAGCGTTGAGACGGGGGAGTCAACTGAAGCTTTCTTT. This translates into CSVETGESTEAFF.

Worth noting for this clone: Sequence at one end of the junction differs from germline and may be a read error. The chain links TRBV5-6 to TRBJ2-3; tentative D call: TRBD1 (6 bases). The CDR3 has 13 amino acids. From germline, CDR1 is SGHDT and CDR2 YYEEEE. The CDR3 protein is CATSPRGTDTQYF. The CDR3 DNA reads TGTGCCACATCCCCCAGGGGCACCGATACGCAGTATTTT.

The rearrangement joins TRBV6-5 to TRBJ1-1, with D hard to call. Germline V gives CDR1 MNHEY, CDR2 SVGAGI. The CDR3 totals 14 residues. Trimming took 2 bases from V and 3 from J, leaving 10 bases between them. CDR3 bases: TGTGCCAGCAGTTACACGGAGGGCGACACTGAAGCTTTCTTT. Amino acids: CASSYTEGDTEAFF.

The V call is TRBV7-3, the J call TRBJ2-1; D remains unclear. Germline V gene lookup returns CDR1 SGHTA and CDR2 FQGTGA. Trimming left V 1 base short and J 5 bases short, with 3 bases between. CDR3 length equals 12 residues. The CDR3 bases are TGTGCCAGCAGCTTAAGAGACAATGAGCAGTTCTTC. Protein sequence: CASSLRDNEQFF.

The chain links TRBV28 to TRBJ2-7; 7 bases fit TRBD2. V shed 7 bases, J shed 5 bases, and the junction held 17 bases outside the gene matches. CDR3 size: 16 residues. Germline-derived CDR1 and CDR2 are MDHEN and SYDVKM. CDR3 in DNA: TGTGCCAGCACACCCTTAACAGCGGGATTTAGCGACGAGCAGTACTTC. Residues: CASTPLTAGFSDEQYF.

The chain carries TRBV18 and TRBJ1-2; D gene ambiguous. CDR1 and CDR2 (germline): KGHSH, LQKENI. V lost 2 bases to trimming and J lost 5 bases, with 9 bases between them. The CDR3 spans 13 residues. The CDR3 protein is CASSPDKRYGYTF. CDR3 nucleotides: TGTGCCAGCTCACCAGATAAACGGTATGGCTACACCTTC. Drawing the rest from reference TRBV18 and TRBJ1-2, the complete variable domain is NAGVMQNPRHLVRRRGQEARLRCSPMKGHSHVYWYRQLPEEGLKFMVYLQKENIIDESGMPKERFSAEFPKEGPSILRIQQVVRGDSAAYFCASSPDKRYGYTFGSGTRLTVV.

The rearrangement uses TRBV9 and TRBJ1-6, with 9 bases lining up with TRBD1. The V and J ends lost 1 base and 9 bases, in that order; junction bases with no gene match: 2. This CDR3 is 14 amino acids long. Germline V CDR1 and CDR2: SGDLS, YYNGEE. The CDR3: CASSVQDRGSPLHF. The CDR3 region has the DNA TGTGCCAGCAGCGTACAGGACAGGGGTTCACCCCTCCACTTT.

The V call is TRBV27, the J call TRBJ2-3; 8 bases are shared with TRBD1. With V trimmed by 6 bases and J by 0 bases, 5 bases remained unmatched. Germline V gene data show CDR1 as MNHEY and CDR2 as SMNVEV (reference sequence). The CDR3 spans 15 residues. Here the CDR3 DNA reads TGTGCCAGCAGCCGACAGGGGTATAGCACAGATACGCAGTATTTT. Its protein is CASSRQGYSTDTQYF.

The chain joins TRBV9 to TRBJ2-6; D unresolved. V dropped 0 bases and J dropped 2 bases, with 12 bases sitting between them. The germline V gene has CDR1 SGDLS and CDR2 YYNGEE. The CDR3 has 17 amino acids. CDR3 coding DNA: TGTGCCAGCAGCGTAGAACGCGGTCAAGCTGGGGCCAACGTCCTGACTTTC. This gives the protein CASSVERGQAGANVLTF.

The chain carries TRBV27 and TRBJ1-5; 10 positions match TRBD1. Germline values: CDR1 MNHEY, CDR2 SMNVEV (reference sequence). CDR3 size: 15 residues. Trimming cost V 4 bases and J 5 bases; bases outside gene matches: 5. The CDR3 here is CASSSRDRGDQPQHF. CDR3 DNA: TGTGCCAGCAGTTCACGGGACAGGGGCGATCAGCCCCAGCATTTT.

This chain uses TRBV5-8 with TRBJ2-7, with 7 bases matching TRBD2. The CDR3 covers 13 residues. Germline V gene sequence: CDR1 SGHTS, CDR2 YDEGEE. V lost 4 bases and J lost 9; bases outside the gene matches: 10. The CDR3 loop is CASSESGEDGQYF. The CDR3 bases are TGTGCCAGCAGCGAAAGCGGGGAGGACGGGCAGTACTTC.

The chain has TRBV4-1 and TRBJ2-3; 7 bases map to TRBD1. V lost 1 base and J lost 4; bases outside the gene matches: 14. Germline CDR1 and CDR2: MGHRA and YSYEKL. This CDR3 spans 18 amino acids. The CDR3 region is CASSQGLQGPQAADTQYF. The CDR3 DNA follows: TGCGCCAGCAGCCAAGGCCTACAGGGGCCCCAAGCGGCAGATACGCAGTATTTT.

V gene TRBV2 combines with J gene TRBJ2-3; D possibly corresponds to TRBD2 (5 bases). The germline V gene has CDR1 SNHLY and CDR2 FYNNEI. The CDR3 spans 13 residues. V was cut by 5 bases and J by 11 bases, with 17 bases left in between. The CDR3 here is CASSLNERSLQYF. In nucleotides, the CDR3 is TGTGCCAGCAGTTTAAATGAGCGGTCCCTGCAGTATTTT.

The gene calls are TRBV5-4 and TRBJ2-1, with D tentatively TRBD2 (7 bases). The CDR3 runs 13 residues. The germline V gene encodes CDR1 SGHNT and CDR2 YYREEE (reference sequence). Trimming took off 7 bases at V and 9 bases at J, with 17 bases between the two ends. The CDR3 DNA sequence: TGTGCCAGCTACCGGGGGGAAGGGGGTGAGCAGTTCTTC. This encodes CASYRGEGGEQFF. Combining the CDR3 with reference TRBV5-4 and TRBJ2-1 gives the whole variable domain ETGVTQSPTHLIKTRGQQVTLRCSSQSGHNTVSWYQQALGQGPQFIFQYYREEENGRGNFPPRFSGLQFPNYSSELNVNALELDDSALYLCASYRGEGGEQFFGPGTRLTVL.

The chain uses TRBV9 and TRBJ2-1; the D is unclear. The V gene lost 0 bases and the J gene lost 9 bases, with 10 bases spanning the gap. This CDR3 contains 13 residues. The germline gives CDR1 SGDLS, CDR2 YYNGEE. The CDR3 region is CASSVGAHGEQFF. In DNA form, the CDR3 reads TGTGCCAGCAGCGTAGGGGCCCACGGTGAGCAGTTCTTC.